A selection of T cell receptor beta chains follows, all from one sample in a study of blood T cell repertoires in COVID-19. Assay used: immunoSEQ multiplex PCR; TCRdb lists only in-frame clones, some missing. Of 250,000 or so clones listed, about four fifths are singletons. Sequences were obtained from peripheral blood. The receptor set was obtained from a woman aged 18-29 years with acute or convalescent COVID-19. The CDR3 runs from the conserved cysteine through the conserved F or W. D genes are given only for firm matches. The size entry is marked missing in some rows and otherwise reads once, few, many or a size class.

j_call: TRBJ2-7; v_call: TRBV15; d_call: -; clone_size: -; cdr3_aa: CATSRSLREQYF; cdr3_nt: TGTGCCACCAGCAGGTCGTTGCGCGAGCAGTACTTC
j_call: TRBJ1-2; v_call: TRBV30; d_call: -; clone_size: -; cdr3_aa: CAWSHGQTYGYTF; cdr3_nt: TGTGCCTGGAGTCACGGACAGACCTATGGCTACACCTTC
j_call: TRBJ2-3; v_call: TRBV30; d_call: TRBD2; clone_size: -; cdr3_aa: CAWTRAGGVTDTQYF; cdr3_nt: TGTGCCTGGACCCGAGCGGGAGGAGTCACAGATACGCAGTATTTT
j_call: TRBJ2-5; v_call: TRBV6-6; d_call: -; clone_size: once; cdr3_aa: CASSGGQPGETQYF; cdr3_nt: TGTGCCAGCAGTGGGGGACAACCGGGGGAGACCCAGTACTTC
j_call: TRBJ1-5; v_call: TRBV6-2/TRBV6-3; d_call: -; clone_size: -; cdr3_aa: CASSYSIVQGLDQPQHF; cdr3_nt: TGTGCCAGCAGTTACTCGATCGTCCAGGGTTTAGATCAGCCCCAGCATTTT
j_call: TRBJ2-1; v_call: TRBV10-1; d_call: TRBD2; clone_size: once; cdr3_aa: CASSVLRTSGYKEQFF; cdr3_nt: TGCGCCAGCAGTGTTTTACGGACTAGCGGTTACAAGGAGCAGTTCTTC
j_call: TRBJ1-1; v_call: TRBV3-1/TRBV3-2; d_call: -; clone_size: -; cdr3_aa: CASSQDFGQGMNTEAFF; cdr3_nt: TGTGCCAGCAGCCAAGATTTCGGCCAGGGCATGAACACTGAAGCTTTCTTT
j_call: TRBJ2-7; v_call: TRBV27; d_call: -; clone_size: -; cdr3_aa: CASSQGGSVYEQYF; cdr3_nt: TGTGCCAGCAGCCAGGGGGGTAGTGTCTACGAGCAGTACTTC
j_call: TRBJ1-2; v_call: TRBV5-4; d_call: TRBD1; clone_size: once; cdr3_aa: CASSLAGQGLRGYTF; cdr3_nt: TGTGCCAGCAGCTTGGCGGGACAGGGTTTGAGGGGCTACACCTTC
j_call: TRBJ2-5; v_call: TRBV29-1; d_call: TRBD1; clone_size: -; cdr3_aa: CSVAARTGGPQETQYF; cdr3_nt: TGCAGCGTTGCTGCGCGGACAGGGGGCCCTCAAGAGACCCAGTACTTC
j_call: TRBJ2-3; v_call: TRBV5-5; d_call: -; clone_size: few; cdr3_aa: CASSSTAFTDTQYF; cdr3_nt: TGTGCCAGCAGCTCCACAGCATTCACAGATACGCAGTATTTT
j_call: TRBJ2-1; v_call: TRBV14; d_call: -; clone_size: -; cdr3_aa: CASSPLTSYEQFF; cdr3_nt: TGTGCCAGCAGCCCTCTGACTAGTTATGAGCAGTTCTTC
j_call: TRBJ2-3; v_call: TRBV5-6; d_call: -; clone_size: -; cdr3_aa: CASSMRRTTQSTDTQYF; cdr3_nt: TGTGCCAGCAGCATGCGGAGAACTACCCAAAGCACAGATACGCAGTATTTT
j_call: TRBJ1-3; v_call: TRBV9; d_call: -; clone_size: -; cdr3_aa: CASSVQGRLAGNTIYF; cdr3_nt: TGTGCCAGCAGCGTACAGGGCCGCTTGGCTGGAAACACCATATATTTT
j_call: TRBJ2-7; v_call: TRBV2; d_call: -; clone_size: -; cdr3_aa: CASNTPGRTTGQYF; cdr3_nt: TGTGCCAGTAACACTCCAGGGCGGACTACGGGGCAGTACTTC
j_call: TRBJ2-7; v_call: TRBV6-1; d_call: TRBD2; clone_size: few; cdr3_aa: CASSAPLAGESYEQYF; cdr3_nt: TGTGCCAGCAGTGCTCCTCTAGCGGGAGAGTCCTACGAGCAGTACTTC
j_call: TRBJ1-2; v_call: TRBV6-5; d_call: -; clone_size: -; cdr3_aa: CASSRGRADGYTF; cdr3_nt: TGTGCCAGCAGTAGGGGGAGGGCAGATGGCTACACCTTC